This T cell receptor (beta chain) was captured by sequencing in a study of T cell responses to AZD1222 COVID-19 vaccine (dated by TCRdb to the early 2020s). Study-level background: Because spike-specific TCR depth and breadth did not differ between the two schedules, AZD1222 recipients who got a second dose at roughly 4 weeks were pooled with those who got a second dose at roughly 12 weeks. A total of just over 230 trial participants underwent TCR sequencing, of whom roughly 210 received two doses of AZD1222 and roughly 25 received two doses of the MenACWY control vaccine. Trial participants were enrolled by age into 18-55, 56-69 and 70-plus year subgroups, with 148, 28 and 57 TCR-sequenced participants respectively. What the authors observed across the whole study: Participants were mostly white British, with more females than males. The authors suggested clonal diversity may have been underestimated. Because no samples from the day 14 peak response were available, repertoires could be characterized only after the peak T cell response. A significant rise in spike-specific TCR breadth and depth was observed after two AZD1222 doses relative to day 0 and relative to MenACWY recipients. Reportedly, almost half of the unique spike-specific TCRs recognized epitopes lying outside the regions that are mutated in the B.1.351 and B.1.1.7 variants. In the small 56-69-year group, the increase in depth fell short of significance, most likely because of low power. Conclusions about previously exposed vaccinees are limited, since just five or six AZD1222 recipients were seropositive for SARS-CoV-2 at baseline. The vaccine-associated CD4 TCRs covered the entire spike protein, and the dominant responses fell in regions 160-218 and 743-854.

The time point label on this specimen signifies: baseline before first vaccination. Vaccinee samples were obtained from the UK trials COV001 and COV002, which included a single-blind randomized controlled phase 2/3 trial of AZD1222 (ChAdOx1 nCoV-19) in healthy adults. Trial participant PBMC samples were collected at day 0 and day 28 after the second dose for TCRbeta chain sequencing. The CDR3 regions of human TCRbeta chains were subjected to immunosequencing. The paper's data handling went like this. TCRs in the repertoires were compared against a reference library of SARS-CoV-2-specific TCRs that had been generated with the MIRA antigen-specificity platform. Breadth was defined as the fraction of unique TCRs that were SARS-CoV-2-associated. Depth was defined as the fraction of total T cells that were SARS-CoV-2-associated. Using the MIRA data, every spike-specific TCR was mapped to the spike region that the TCR reacted to and assigned to either a CD4 or a CD8 class. Log10-transformed breadth and depth values were compared by one-way ANOVA with Sidak's multiple comparisons tests. Held by TCRdb, this immuneACCESS table contains in-frame sequences only and omits some clones. Under half of the omission traces to an unresolved V gene where checked; the cause of the rest is unknown. Clone size and V and J calls were adopted from that table, with D and trimming inferred from the DNA. In this sample the table shows 84,000 or so clones, roughly nine tenths of which occur a single time. The ten largest clones capture roughly 29% of the sample.

This clone has a single count. Its specific antigen is unknown. Base qualities were left out, and no much larger clone turns up one base away. The sequencing here drew on peripheral blood, taken on day 0 of AZD1222 vaccination. This clonotype originated in an adult in good health.

CDR3 region: CASSAPRGQGARGYTF. At the DNA level, the sequence is TGTGCCAGCAGTGCCCCCCGGGGACAGGGGGCGCGGGGCTACACCTTC. The chain is made from TRBV9 and TRBJ1-2; 12 bases in the junction line up with TRBD1. Counted from cysteine to phenylalanine, this CDR3 has 16 amino acids. The only DNA kept is the CDR3, 48 bases in frame from the first base. CDR1 SGDLS and CDR2 YYNGEE are derived from the germline V gene. Germline trimming: 5 bases from V, 8 bases from J; junction bases outside gene matches: 13.